These 9 T cell receptor beta chains share one sample of origin, sequenced in a study of cytomegalovirus exposure and HLA in healthy donors. 60 Vbeta and 13 Jbeta primers were used in PCR. Measured with immunoSEQ multiplex PCR; TCRdb has only the in-frame clones, and not every one. Here the sample spans about 160,000 clones, 84% being singletons. The sample taken for sequencing was PBMCs. The receptors come from a man aged 45 to 65 in good health and CMV-seropositive.

J is TRBJ2-2 and V is TRBV7-3; 10 bases agree with TRBD1. The CDR3 has 17 residues. The germline CDR1 and CDR2 sequences are SGHTA and FQGTGA. V lost 5 bases, J lost 7 bases, and 13 bases stayed unmatched. The CDR3 DNA is TGTGCCAGCAGCCTCCGTAGGGACAGGGGTATAGACGGGGAGCTGTTTTTT. Translation: CASSLRRDRGIDGELFF.

The table lists this clone with a count of one. V and J are TRBV5-1 and TRBJ1-1, with D unclear. CDR3 length equals 13 residues. Deletions cut 2 bases from V and 4 bases from J, with 9 bases between. CDR1 and CDR2 from the germline V gene are SGHRS and YFSETQ. The CDR3 loop reads CASSFDTSTEAFF. CDR3 sequence (DNA): TGCGCCAGCAGCTTTGATACGAGCACTGAAGCTTTCTTT. The entire variable domain, with the rest obtained from reference TRBV5-1 and TRBJ1-1, is as follows: KAGVTQTPRYLIKTRGQQVTLSCSPISGHRSVSWYQQTPGQGLQFLFEYFSETQRNKGNFPGRFSGRQFSNSRSEMNVSTLELGDSALYLCASSFDTSTEAFFGQGTRLTVV.

The rearrangement uses TRBV5-4 and TRBJ1-4, with D tentatively TRBD1 (6 bases). V was pared by 3 bases and J by 7 bases, with 13 bases between. The CDR3 totals 14 residues. Germline-derived CDR1 and CDR2 are SGHNT and YYREEE (reference sequence). Here the CDR3 reads CASSSRGGGEKLFF. In DNA form, the CDR3 reads TGTGCCAGCAGCTCCAGGGGAGGGGGTGAAAAACTGTTTTTT.

This chain connects TRBV27 to TRBJ2-2; 7 nucleotides line up with TRBD2. V lost 6 bases and J lost 7; bases outside the gene matches: 8. CDR1 is MNHEY, CDR2 SMNVEV, per germline (reference sequence). CDR3 length equals 14 residues. The CDR3 DNA sequence: TGTGCCAGCAGCAGACTAGCAACGGGCGGGGAGCTGTTTTTT. This gives the protein CASSRLATGGELFF.

This clone was recorded a few times. The genes are TRBV6-1 and TRBJ1-5; D call uncertain. Germline V lookup: CDR1 MNHNS, CDR2 SASEGT. The CDR3 runs to 16 residues. Trimming took 1 base from V and 0 from J, leaving 10 bases between them. CDR3 nucleotides: TGTGCCAGCAGTGAAGGCGCGGTTTATAGCAATCAGCCCCAGCATTTT. It specifies CASSEGAVYSNQPQHF.

This chain uses TRBV27 with TRBJ2-3; 11 bases line up with TRBD2. The germline V gene has CDR1 MNHEY and CDR2 SMNVEV (reference sequence). The CDR3 sequence is 17 residues long. The junction had 5 bases not matched to a gene; V was cut back by 3 bases and J by 0 bases. The CDR3 DNA follows: TGTGCCAGCAGTTTCTCTAGCGGGGGGACCAGCACAGATACGCAGTATTTT. Translation gives CASSFSSGGTSTDTQYF.

The J gene is TRBJ2-2, the V gene TRBV7-9; possible D gene TRBD2, 5 bases. The germline CDR1 and CDR2 sequences are SEHNR and FQNEAQ (reference sequence). The CDR3 length is 13 residues. V was cut by 5 bases and J by 9 bases, with 13 bases left in between. The CDR3, as DNA: TGTGCCAGCAGCGCCCGGGGAGCCAGGGAGCTGTTTTTT. Translation: CASSARGARELFF.

The CDR3 sequence is CASSAGSGTGGNEQFF. The CDR3 DNA is TGTGCCAGCAGCGCGGGGAGCGGGACTGGTGGGAATGAGCAGTTCTTC. The genes are TRBV9 and TRBJ2-1, with 7 bases lining up with TRBD2. The trim removed 3 bases at V and 7 bases at J, leaving 13 bases unmatched. The V gene's germline CDR1 is SGDLS and CDR2 YYNGEE. CDR3 length: 16 amino acids.

The chain employs TRBV29-1 and TRBJ2-3; 7 bases match TRBD2. The CDR3 runs to 12 residues. J lost 6 bases, V lost 3 bases, and 3 bases had no gene match. The V gene's germline CDR1 is SQVTM and CDR2 ANQGSEA. The CDR3 DNA reads TGCAGCGTTGACGGGGGGACGGATACGCAGTATTTT. Protein: CSVDGGTDTQYF.